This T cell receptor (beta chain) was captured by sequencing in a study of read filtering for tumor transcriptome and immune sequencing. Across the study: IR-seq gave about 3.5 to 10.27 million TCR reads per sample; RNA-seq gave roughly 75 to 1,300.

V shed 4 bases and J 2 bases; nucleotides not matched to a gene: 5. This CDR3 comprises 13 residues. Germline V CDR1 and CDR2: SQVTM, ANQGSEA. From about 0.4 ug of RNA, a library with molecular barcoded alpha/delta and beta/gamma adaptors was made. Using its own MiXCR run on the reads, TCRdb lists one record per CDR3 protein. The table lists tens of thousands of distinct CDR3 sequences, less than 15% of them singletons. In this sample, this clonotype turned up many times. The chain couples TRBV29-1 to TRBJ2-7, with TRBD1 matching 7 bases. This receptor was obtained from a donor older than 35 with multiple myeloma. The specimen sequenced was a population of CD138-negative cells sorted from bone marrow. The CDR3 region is CSVVLGGPYEQYF. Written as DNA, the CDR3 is TGCAGCGTTGTGTTAGGGGGCCCCTACGAGCAGTACTTC.